Listed below are T cell receptor beta chains from one sample, sequenced in a study of shared clonotypes between healthy human individuals. This table comes from immunoSEQ multiplex PCR, and its TCRdb copy is limited to in-frame clones, with some not included. Among around 1.9 million clones listed, 93% were seen once. The specimen sequenced was naive CD8+ T cells from PBMCs. The receptors stem from a young man in good health. Some clones in this sample may be carry-over from other donors' samples. Both conserved end residues are part of each CDR3. Each record gives: V gene, J gene, clone size, D gene, CDR3 DNA, CDR3 protein. The D gene is left open where the match is weak. Size values are once, few and many counts, or a class for expanded clones, and some rows have none.

v_call: TRBV9
j_call: TRBJ2-7
clone_size: NA
d_call: NA
cdr3_nt: TGTGCCAGCAGCGTAGCTTACCCGAACTACGAGCAGTACTTC
cdr3_aa: CASSVAYPNYEQYF

v_call: TRBV6-5
j_call: TRBJ1-2
clone_size: NA
d_call: NA
cdr3_nt: TGTGCCAGCAGTTACTCGAGTTTTGCGGGTGGCTACACCTTC
cdr3_aa: CASSYSSFAGGYTF

v_call: TRBV27
j_call: TRBJ2-7
clone_size: NA
d_call: NA
cdr3_nt: TGTGCCAGCAGTTTATCAACGTATACCTCCCCCTACGAGCAGTACTTC
cdr3_aa: CASSLSTYTSPYEQYF

v_call: TRBV6-1
j_call: TRBJ2-4
clone_size: NA
d_call: NA
cdr3_nt: TGTGCCAGCAGTGAAGTGGTCTCTTTGAAGTTGAACATTCAGTACTTC
cdr3_aa: CASSEVVSLKLNIQYF

v_call: TRBV28
j_call: TRBJ1-5
clone_size: NA
d_call: NA
cdr3_nt: TGTGCCAGCAGTTTATGGGTCAGGGAGGGGGGTCAGCCCCAGCATTTT
cdr3_aa: CASSLWVREGGQPQHF

v_call: TRBV11-2
j_call: TRBJ1-6
clone_size: once
d_call: NA
cdr3_nt: TGTGCCAGCAGCTTAGACGCGGGGACGTATGGGTCTTCACCCCTCCACTTT
cdr3_aa: CASSLDAGTYGSSPLHF

v_call: TRBV27
j_call: TRBJ1-1
clone_size: few
d_call: NA
cdr3_nt: TGTGCCAGCAGTTTATCGGCAGGGGTGAACACTGAAGCTTTCTTT
cdr3_aa: CASSLSAGVNTEAFF

v_call: TRBV27
j_call: TRBJ1-1
clone_size: NA
d_call: NA
cdr3_nt: TGTGCCAGCAGTCCGGGGGGGTGGAACACTGAAGCTTTCTTT
cdr3_aa: CASSPGGWNTEAFF

v_call: TRBV25-1
j_call: TRBJ1-5
clone_size: NA
d_call: NA
cdr3_nt: TGTGCCAGCAGTGAATATGTCGGCAGGGGACAGCCCCAGCATTTT
cdr3_aa: CASSEYVGRGQPQHF

v_call: TRBV29-1
j_call: TRBJ1-2
clone_size: NA
d_call: NA
cdr3_nt: TGCAGCGTTGAAGGTATAGAAGGAGGGAGTGTCGGTGGCTACACCTTC
cdr3_aa: CSVEGIEGGSVGGYTF

v_call: TRBV7-9
j_call: TRBJ2-5
clone_size: NA
d_call: NA
cdr3_nt: TGTGCCAGCAGCTCCGGGGCCGAGGGGAAGACCCAGTACTTC
cdr3_aa: CASSSGAEGKTQYF

v_call: TRBV13
j_call: TRBJ2-1
clone_size: once
d_call: NA
cdr3_nt: TGTGCCAGCAGCTTAGTAGCACCCCCCCTCCGGTACAATGAGCAGTTCTTC
cdr3_aa: CASSLVAPPLRYNEQFF

v_call: TRBV5-1
j_call: TRBJ2-2
clone_size: NA
d_call: TRBD2
cdr3_nt: TGCGCCAGCAGCTTTACTAGCGGGAGTCAGCGGGACACCGGGGAGCTGTTTTTT
cdr3_aa: CASSFTSGSQRDTGELFF

v_call: TRBV5-5
j_call: TRBJ1-1
clone_size: NA
d_call: NA
cdr3_nt: TGTGCCAGCAGCTTGGGCGGGAACACTGAAGCTTTCTTT
cdr3_aa: CASSLGGNTEAFF

v_call: TRBV11-2
j_call: TRBJ2-7
clone_size: NA
d_call: NA
cdr3_nt: TGTGCCAGCAGCTGGAGAGCAGGGTTGTACGAGCAGTACTTC
cdr3_aa: CASSWRAGLYEQYF

v_call: TRBV29-1
j_call: TRBJ1-4
clone_size: once
d_call: NA
cdr3_nt: TGCAGCGTTGCGGCGGATAATGAAAAACTGTTTTTT
cdr3_aa: CSVAADNEKLFF

v_call: TRBV4-1
j_call: TRBJ2-7
clone_size: NA
d_call: NA
cdr3_nt: TGCGCCAGCAGCCAAGAGTGGGGGCACGAGCAGTACTTC
cdr3_aa: CASSQEWGHEQYF

v_call: TRBV28
j_call: TRBJ1-1
clone_size: NA
d_call: NA
cdr3_nt: TGTGCCAGCAGTTTTCCCAGACAGACCACTGAAGCTTTCTTT
cdr3_aa: CASSFPRQTTEAFF

v_call: TRBV7-2
j_call: TRBJ2-2
clone_size: NA
d_call: TRBD2
cdr3_nt: TGTGCCAGCAGCAACGGACTAGCGGGGGGCCAGGAGCTGTTTTTT
cdr3_aa: CASSNGLAGGQELFF

v_call: TRBV5-4
j_call: TRBJ2-7
clone_size: NA
d_call: NA
cdr3_nt: TGTGCCAGCAGCTTGGTGGCGGTTGAATCCTACGAGCAGTACTTC
cdr3_aa: CASSLVAVESYEQYF

v_call: TRBV14
j_call: TRBJ2-1
clone_size: NA
d_call: NA
cdr3_nt: TGTGCCAGCAGCCCAGGTCCTAGCTCCTACAATGAGCAGTTCTTC
cdr3_aa: CASSPGPSSYNEQFF

v_call: TRBV21-1
j_call: TRBJ1-3
clone_size: NA
d_call: NA
cdr3_nt: TGTGCCAGCAGCAACCCACTCGACACCCGCTCTGGAAACACCATATATTTT
cdr3_aa: CASSNPLDTRSGNTIYF

v_call: TRBV7-2
j_call: TRBJ2-1
clone_size: NA
d_call: TRBD2
cdr3_nt: TGTGCCAGCAGCTCGTGGACTAGCGGGAGGCACTACAATGAGCAGTTCTTC
cdr3_aa: CASSSWTSGRHYNEQFF

v_call: TRBV5-1
j_call: TRBJ2-1
clone_size: NA
d_call: TRBD1
cdr3_nt: TGCGCCAGCAGCTCCACAGGGGAGCTTGGGCAGTTCTTC
cdr3_aa: CASSSTGELGQFF

v_call: TRBV11-2
j_call: TRBJ2-4
clone_size: NA
d_call: TRBD1
cdr3_nt: TGTGCCAGCAGCCCACCCCCGGCAGGGGGCGGAAACATTCAGTACTTC
cdr3_aa: CASSPPPAGGGNIQYF

v_call: TRBV7-7
j_call: TRBJ2-1
clone_size: NA
d_call: NA
cdr3_nt: TGTGCCAGCAGCGACGGCCGCGGTGAGCAGTTCTTC
cdr3_aa: CASSDGRGEQFF